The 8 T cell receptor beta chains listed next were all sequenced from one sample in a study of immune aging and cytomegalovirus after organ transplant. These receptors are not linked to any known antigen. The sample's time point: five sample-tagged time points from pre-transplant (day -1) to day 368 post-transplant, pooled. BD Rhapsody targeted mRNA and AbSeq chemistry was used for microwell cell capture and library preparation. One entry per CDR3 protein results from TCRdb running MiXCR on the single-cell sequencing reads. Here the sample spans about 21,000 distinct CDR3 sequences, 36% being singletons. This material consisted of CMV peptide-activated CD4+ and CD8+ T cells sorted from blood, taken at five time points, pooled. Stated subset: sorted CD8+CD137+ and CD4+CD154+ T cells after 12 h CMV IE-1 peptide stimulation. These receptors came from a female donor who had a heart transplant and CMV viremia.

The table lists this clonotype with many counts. The DNA of the CDR3 is TGTGCCAGCAGCGGCTCCGGGCGGGGGGAAAAACTGTTTTTT. Translating it yields CASSGSGRGEKLFF. This sequence joins TRBV9 and TRBJ1-4; weak D call: TRBD1 (5 bases). From germline, CDR1 is SGDLS and CDR2 YYNGEE. Trimming stripped 3 bases from V and 8 bases from J, with 14 bases between. The CDR3 spans 14 residues.

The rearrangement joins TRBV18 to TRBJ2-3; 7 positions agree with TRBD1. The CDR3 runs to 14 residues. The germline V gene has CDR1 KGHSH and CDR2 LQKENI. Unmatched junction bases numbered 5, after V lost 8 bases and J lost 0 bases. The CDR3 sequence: CASVGGQSTDTQYF. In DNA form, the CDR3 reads TGTGCCAGCGTAGGGGGACAGAGCACAGATACGCAGTATTTT. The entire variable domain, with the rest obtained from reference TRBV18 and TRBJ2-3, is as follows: NAGVMQNPRHLVRRRGQEARLRCSPMKGHSHVYWYRQLPEEGLKFMVYLQKENIIDESGMPKERFSAEFPKEGPSILRIQQVVRGDSAAYFCASVGGQSTDTQYFGPGTRLTVL.

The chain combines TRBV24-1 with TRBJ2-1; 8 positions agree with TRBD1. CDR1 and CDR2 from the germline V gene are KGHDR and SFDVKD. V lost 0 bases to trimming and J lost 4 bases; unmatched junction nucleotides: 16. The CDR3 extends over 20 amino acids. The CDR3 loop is CATSDLPLQGVSRSYNEQFF. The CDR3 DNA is TGTGCCACCAGTGATTTGCCCTTACAGGGGGTTTCCCGCTCTTACAATGAGCAGTTCTTC.

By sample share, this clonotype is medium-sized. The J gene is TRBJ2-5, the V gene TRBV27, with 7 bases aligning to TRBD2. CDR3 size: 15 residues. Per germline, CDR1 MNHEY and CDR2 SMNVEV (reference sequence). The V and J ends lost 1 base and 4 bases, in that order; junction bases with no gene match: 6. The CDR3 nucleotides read TGTGCCAGCAGTTTATACGGACTAGGAGGAGAGACCCAGTACTTC. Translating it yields CASSLYGLGGETQYF.

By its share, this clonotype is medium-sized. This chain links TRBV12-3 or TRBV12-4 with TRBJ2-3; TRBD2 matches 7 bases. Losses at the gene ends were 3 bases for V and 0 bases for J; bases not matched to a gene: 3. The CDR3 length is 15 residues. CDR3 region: CASSLSGASTDTQYF. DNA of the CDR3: TGTGCCAGCAGTTTGAGCGGGGCAAGCACAGATACGCAGTATTTT.

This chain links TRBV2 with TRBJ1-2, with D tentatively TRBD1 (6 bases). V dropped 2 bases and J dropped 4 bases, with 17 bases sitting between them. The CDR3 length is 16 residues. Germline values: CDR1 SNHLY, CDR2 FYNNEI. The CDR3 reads CASSEYRAANGYGYTF. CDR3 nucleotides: TGTGCCAGCAGTGAATACAGGGCAGCTAATGGCTATGGCTACACCTTC.

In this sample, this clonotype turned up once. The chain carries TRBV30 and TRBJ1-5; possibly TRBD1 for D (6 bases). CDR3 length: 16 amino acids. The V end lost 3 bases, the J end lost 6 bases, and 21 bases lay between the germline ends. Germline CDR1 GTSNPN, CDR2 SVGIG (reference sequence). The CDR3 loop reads CAWREAGTGGVQPQHF. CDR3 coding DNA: TGTGCCTGGAGAGAAGCCGGGACGGGGGGCGTTCAGCCCCAGCATTTT.

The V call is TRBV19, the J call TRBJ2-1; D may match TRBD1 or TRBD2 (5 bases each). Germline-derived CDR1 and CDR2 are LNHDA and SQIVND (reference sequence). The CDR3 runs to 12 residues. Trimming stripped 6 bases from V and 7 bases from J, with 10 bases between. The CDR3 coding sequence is TGTGCCAGTAGAGGGACCTTGAATGAGCAGTTCTTC. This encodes CASRGTLNEQFF.